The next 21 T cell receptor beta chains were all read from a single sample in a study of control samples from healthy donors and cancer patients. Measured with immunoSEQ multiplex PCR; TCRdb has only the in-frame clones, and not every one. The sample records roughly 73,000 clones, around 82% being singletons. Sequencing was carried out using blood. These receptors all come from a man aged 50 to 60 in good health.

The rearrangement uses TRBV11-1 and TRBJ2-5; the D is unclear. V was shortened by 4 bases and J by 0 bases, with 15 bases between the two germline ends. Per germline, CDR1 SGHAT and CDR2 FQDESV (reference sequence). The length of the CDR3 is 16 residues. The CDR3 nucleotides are TGTGCCAGCAGCTCGCTTCATGTAGAGTACCAAGAGACCCAGTACTTC. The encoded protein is CASSSLHVEYQETQYF.

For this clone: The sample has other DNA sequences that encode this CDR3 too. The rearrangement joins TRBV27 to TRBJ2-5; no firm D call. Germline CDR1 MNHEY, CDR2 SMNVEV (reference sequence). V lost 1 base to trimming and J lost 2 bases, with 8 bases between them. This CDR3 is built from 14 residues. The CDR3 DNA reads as TGTGCCAGCAGTTTATTTTTCGGGCAAGAGACCCAGTACTTC. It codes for CASSLFFGQETQYF.

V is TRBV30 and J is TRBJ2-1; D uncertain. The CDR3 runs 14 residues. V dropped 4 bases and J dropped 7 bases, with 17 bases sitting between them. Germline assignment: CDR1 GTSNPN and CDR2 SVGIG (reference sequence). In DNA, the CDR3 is TGTGCCTGGACGGCCACAAAGTTAGGAAATGAGCAGTTCTTC. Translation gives CAWTATKLGNEQFF.

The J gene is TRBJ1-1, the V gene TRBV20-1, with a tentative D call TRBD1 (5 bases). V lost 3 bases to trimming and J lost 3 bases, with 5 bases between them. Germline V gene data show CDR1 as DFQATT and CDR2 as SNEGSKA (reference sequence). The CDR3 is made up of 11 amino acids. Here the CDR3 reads CSARGHTEAFF. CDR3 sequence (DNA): TGCAGTGCTAGGGGACACACTGAAGCTTTCTTT.

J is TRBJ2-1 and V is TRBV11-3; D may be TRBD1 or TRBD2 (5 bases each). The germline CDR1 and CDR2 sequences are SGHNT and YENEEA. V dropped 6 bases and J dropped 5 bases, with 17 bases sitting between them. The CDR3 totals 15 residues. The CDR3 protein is CASSSPWGTDNEQFF. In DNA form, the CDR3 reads TGTGCCAGCAGTTCCCCCTGGGGGACGGACAATGAGCAGTTCTTC.

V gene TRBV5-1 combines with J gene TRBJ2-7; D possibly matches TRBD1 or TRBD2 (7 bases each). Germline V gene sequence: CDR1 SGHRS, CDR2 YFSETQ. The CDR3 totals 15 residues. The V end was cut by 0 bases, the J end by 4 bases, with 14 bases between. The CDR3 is CASSLGREGAYEQYF. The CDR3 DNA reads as TGCGCCAGCAGCTTGGGTAGGGAGGGGGCTTACGAGCAGTACTTC.

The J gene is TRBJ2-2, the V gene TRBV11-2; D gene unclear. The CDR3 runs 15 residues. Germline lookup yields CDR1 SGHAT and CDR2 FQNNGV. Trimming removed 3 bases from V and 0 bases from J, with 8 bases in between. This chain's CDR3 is CASSLGTANTGELFF. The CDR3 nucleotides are TGTGCCAGCAGCTTGGGTACGGCGAACACCGGGGAGCTGTTTTTT.

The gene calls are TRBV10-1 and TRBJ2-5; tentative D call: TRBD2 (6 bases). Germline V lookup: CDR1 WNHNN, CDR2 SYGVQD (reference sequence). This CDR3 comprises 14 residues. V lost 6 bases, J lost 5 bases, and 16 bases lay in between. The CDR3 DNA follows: TGCGCCAGCAGGGGGGGACCCCCGCCGGAGACCCAGTACTTC. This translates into CASRGGPPPETQYF.

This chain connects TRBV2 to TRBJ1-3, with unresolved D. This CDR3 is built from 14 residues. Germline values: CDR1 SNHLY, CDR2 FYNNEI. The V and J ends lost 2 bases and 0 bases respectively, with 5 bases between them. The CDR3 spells CASSEPRSGNTIYF. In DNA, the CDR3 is TGTGCCAGCAGTGAACCGCGCTCTGGAAACACCATATATTTT. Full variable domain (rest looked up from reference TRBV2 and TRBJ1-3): EPEVTQTPSHQVTQMGQEVILRCVPISNHLYFYWYRQILGQKVEFLVSFYNNEISEKSEIFDDQFSVERPDGSNFTLKIRSTKLEDSAMYFCASSEPRSGNTIYFGEGSWLTVV.

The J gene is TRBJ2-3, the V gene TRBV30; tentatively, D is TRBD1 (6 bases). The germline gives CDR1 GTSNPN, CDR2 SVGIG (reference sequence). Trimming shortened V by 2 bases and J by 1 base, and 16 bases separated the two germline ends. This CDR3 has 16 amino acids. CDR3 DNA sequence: TGTGCCTGGAGTCCAACCGACAGGTTAGGCACAGATACGCAGTATTTT. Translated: CAWSPTDRLGTDTQYF.

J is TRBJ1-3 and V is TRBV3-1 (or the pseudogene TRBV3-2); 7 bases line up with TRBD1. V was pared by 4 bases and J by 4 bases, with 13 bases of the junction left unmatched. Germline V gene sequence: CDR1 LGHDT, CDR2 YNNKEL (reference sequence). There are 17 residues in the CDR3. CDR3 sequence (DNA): TGTGCCAGCAGCCCAGGGACAGTGATGTCTCTGGGAAACACCATATATTTT. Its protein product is CASSPGTVMSLGNTIYF.

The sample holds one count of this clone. The CDR3 reads CASSRPGLNTEAFF. The DNA of the CDR3 is TGTGCCAGCAGTAGACCGGGCCTGAACACTGAAGCTTTCTTT. This sequence joins TRBV2 and TRBJ1-1; no definite D call. The CDR3 runs 14 residues. V was clipped by 5 bases and J by 0 bases, with 10 bases between them. Germline V gene lookup returns CDR1 SNHLY and CDR2 FYNNEI.

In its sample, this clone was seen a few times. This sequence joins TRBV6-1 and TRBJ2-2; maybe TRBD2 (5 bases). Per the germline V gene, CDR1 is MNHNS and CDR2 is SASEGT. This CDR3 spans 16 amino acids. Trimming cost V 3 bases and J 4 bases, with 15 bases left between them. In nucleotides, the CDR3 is TGTGCCAGCAGTGAGAGGGTGGCAGGCAGCACCGGGGAGCTGTTTTTT. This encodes CASSERVAGSTGELFF.

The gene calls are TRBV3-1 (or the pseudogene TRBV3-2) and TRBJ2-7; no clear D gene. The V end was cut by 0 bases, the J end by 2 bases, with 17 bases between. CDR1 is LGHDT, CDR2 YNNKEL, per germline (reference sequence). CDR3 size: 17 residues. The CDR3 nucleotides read TGTGCCAGCAGCCAAGATCGACCGGGTCGACCGACCTACGAGCAGTACTTC. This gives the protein CASSQDRPGRPTYEQYF.

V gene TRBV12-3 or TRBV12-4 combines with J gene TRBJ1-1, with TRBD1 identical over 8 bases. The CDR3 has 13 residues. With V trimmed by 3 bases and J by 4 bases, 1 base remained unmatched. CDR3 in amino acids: CASSFTGGTEAFF. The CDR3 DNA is TGTGCCAGCAGTTTCACAGGGGGCACTGAAGCTTTCTTT.

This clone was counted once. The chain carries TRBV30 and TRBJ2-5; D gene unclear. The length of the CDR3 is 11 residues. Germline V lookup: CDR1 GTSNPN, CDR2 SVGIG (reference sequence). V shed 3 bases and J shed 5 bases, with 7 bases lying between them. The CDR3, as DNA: TGTGCCTGGAGAGCAGTGGAGACCCAGTACTTC. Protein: CAWRAVETQYF.

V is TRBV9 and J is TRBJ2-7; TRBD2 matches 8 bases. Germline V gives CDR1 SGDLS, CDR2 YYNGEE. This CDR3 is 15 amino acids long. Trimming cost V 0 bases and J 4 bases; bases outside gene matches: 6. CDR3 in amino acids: CASSVVAGGQYEQYF. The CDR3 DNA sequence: TGTGCCAGCAGCGTAGTGGCGGGGGGTCAGTACGAGCAGTACTTC. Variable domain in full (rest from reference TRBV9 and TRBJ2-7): DSGVTQTPKHLITATGQRVTLRCSPRSGDLSVYWYQQSLDQGLQFLIQYYNGEERAKGNILERFSAQQFPDLHSELNLSSLELGDSALYFCASSVVAGGQYEQYFGPGTRLTVT.

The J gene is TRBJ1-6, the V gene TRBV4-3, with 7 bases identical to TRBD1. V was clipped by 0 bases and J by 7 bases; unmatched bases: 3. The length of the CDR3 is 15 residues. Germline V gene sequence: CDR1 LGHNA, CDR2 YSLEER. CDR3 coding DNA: TGCGCCAGCAGCCAAGATCGGGACAGAAATTCACCCCTCCACTTT. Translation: CASSQDRDRNSPLHF.

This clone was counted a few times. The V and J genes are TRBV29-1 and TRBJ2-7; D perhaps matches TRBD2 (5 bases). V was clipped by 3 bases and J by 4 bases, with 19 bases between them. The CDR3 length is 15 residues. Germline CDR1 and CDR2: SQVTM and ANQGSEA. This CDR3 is CSVESGAESGYEQYF. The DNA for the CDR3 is TGCAGCGTTGAGTCCGGAGCGGAAAGCGGATACGAGCAGTACTTC.

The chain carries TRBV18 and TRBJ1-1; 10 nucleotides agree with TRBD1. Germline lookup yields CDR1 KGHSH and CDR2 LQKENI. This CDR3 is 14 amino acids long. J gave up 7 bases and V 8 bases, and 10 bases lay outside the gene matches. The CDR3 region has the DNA TGTGCCAGCACAAGAGGACAGGGGGATGGTGAAGCTTTCTTT. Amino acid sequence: CASTRGQGDGEAFF. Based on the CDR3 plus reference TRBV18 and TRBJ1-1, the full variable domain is NAGVMQNPRHLVRRRGQEARLRCSPMKGHSHVYWYRQLPEEGLKFMVYLQKENIIDESGMPKERFSAEFPKEGPSILRIQQVVRGDSAAYFCASTRGQGDGEAFFGQGTRLTVV.

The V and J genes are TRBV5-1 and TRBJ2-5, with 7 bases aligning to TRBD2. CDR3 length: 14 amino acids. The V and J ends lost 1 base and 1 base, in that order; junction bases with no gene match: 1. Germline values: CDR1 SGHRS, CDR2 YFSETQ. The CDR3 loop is CASSLTGGQETQYF. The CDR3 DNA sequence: TGCGCCAGCAGCTTGACGGGGGGCCAAGAGACCCAGTACTTC.